The entry that follows covers one TCR beta chain sequence. The source of the sample is a study of lymphopenia after photon versus proton radiotherapy. Per germline, CDR1 SGHAT and CDR2 FQNNGV. This CDR3 region has 17 residues. J gave up 4 bases and V 4 bases, and 12 bases lay outside the gene matches. TCRdb's copy holds only in-frame clones and misses some; the assay was immunoSEQ multiplex PCR. The data contain more than 70,000 clones, around four fifths of them singletons. This TCR came from a man in his fifties or sixties with pancreatic cancer. The sample consisted of peripheral blood, taken from a patient treated with proton-based radiotherapy. This chain joins TRBV11-2 and TRBJ2-7; 11 bases agree with TRBD2. The CDR3, as DNA: TGTGCCAGCAGCTCACTGAAGAGACTAGCGGGATCTTACGAGCAGTACTTC. Its translation: CASSSLKRLAGSYEQYF.